The 19 T cell receptor beta chains reported below all come from one sample, sequenced in a study of cytomegalovirus exposure and HLA in healthy donors. The PCR made use of 60 Vbeta and 13 Jbeta primers. Repertoires were generated with immunoSEQ multiplex PCR, while TCRdb's copy carries only in-frame clones and drops some. The sample includes about 120,000 clones. Sample: PBMCs. The receptor source for this set is a woman aged 40 to 50 in good health and CMV-seropositive.

The DNA for the CDR3 is TGTGCCAGCAGTTACGGCGGGGGCCGGGGTAATTCACCCCTCCACTTT. It yields the protein CASSYGGGRGNSPLHF. The chain has TRBV6-6 and TRBJ1-6, with a weak D call TRBD1 (6 bases). This CDR3 has 16 amino acids. Germline V gene data show CDR1 as MNHNY and CDR2 as SVGAGI (reference sequence). V lost 2 bases, J lost 6 bases, and 14 bases lay in between.

The gene calls are TRBV28 and TRBJ2-7; 11 bases agree with TRBD2. The CDR3 spans 13 residues. From germline, CDR1 is MDHEN and CDR2 SYDVKM. Trimming took 11 bases from V and 4 from J; bases not matched to a gene: 7. This CDR3 reads CAVLTSGEYEQYF. As DNA, the CDR3 is TGTGCCGTCCTGACTAGCGGGGAGTACGAGCAGTACTTC.

The chain carries TRBV4-1 and TRBJ2-3; TRBD2 matches at 10 bases. With V trimmed by 2 bases and J by 2 bases, 1 base remained unmatched. The V gene's germline CDR1 is MGHRA and CDR2 YSYEKL. CDR3 size: 15 residues. The CDR3 spells CASSQLAGDTDTQYF. DNA for the CDR3: TGCGCCAGCAGCCAACTAGCGGGGGACACAGATACGCAGTATTTT.

V gene TRBV5-1 combines with J gene TRBJ1-1, with a possible D match to TRBD1 (6 bases). CDR1 and CDR2 from the germline V gene are SGHRS and YFSETQ. The V end lost 4 bases, the J end lost 2 bases, and 12 bases lay between the germline ends. The CDR3 length is 14 residues. CDR3 protein: CASSARQANTEAFF. As DNA, the CDR3 is TGCGCCAGCAGCGCACGACAGGCCAACACTGAAGCTTTCTTT.

The CDR3 region has the DNA TGTGCCAGAAGCTTTGACAGGGGGCTCCCTGTGGTGTCCTACGAGCAGTACTTC. Its protein is CARSFDRGLPVVSYEQYF. J is TRBJ2-5 and V is TRBV5-3, with 10 bases matching TRBD1. The J call is uncertain, as TRBJ2-7 better fits the DNA end. TRBV5-3 is designated an ORF whose function remains uncertain. The CDR3 length is 18 residues.

The gene calls are TRBV6-5 and TRBJ2-4, with a possible D match to TRBD2 (5 bases). The CDR3 is 16 amino acids. Deletions cut 4 bases from V and 8 bases from J, with 21 bases between. CDR1 is MNHEY and CDR2 is SVGAGI in the germline V gene. Here the CDR3 DNA reads TGTGCCAGCAGTTCCCCCGGGAAGGAGCCGGCGTACATTCAGTACTTC. Protein product: CASSSPGKEPAYIQYF.

The J gene is TRBJ2-7, the V gene TRBV5-4, with 7 bases aligning to TRBD2. Germline CDR1 and CDR2: SGHNT and YYREEE (reference sequence). This CDR3 contains 15 residues. J gave up 2 bases and V 3 bases, and 8 bases lay outside the gene matches. In DNA form, the CDR3 reads TGTGCCAGCAGCTCGGGGGGTCTATCTACCTACGAGCAGTACTTC. As protein: CASSSGGLSTYEQYF.

V usage is TRBV29-1 and J usage is TRBJ2-1; tentatively, D is TRBD2 (7 bases). The CDR3 consists of 12 residues. Germline loops: CDR1 SQVTM, CDR2 ANQGSEA. V lost 3 bases, J lost 8 bases, and 11 bases lay in between. The CDR3 sequence: CSVEGGLDEQFF. CDR3 nucleotides: TGCAGCGTTGAGGGGGGGCTAGATGAGCAGTTCTTC.

The chain uses TRBV28 and TRBJ2-7; 7 nucleotides align to TRBD2. J gave up 0 bases and V 4 bases, and 6 bases lay outside the gene matches. The CDR3 runs to 15 residues. The V gene's germline CDR1 is MDHEN and CDR2 SYDVKM. The DNA for the CDR3 is TGTGCCAGCAGTTCCGTAGCGGGCTTCTCCTACGAGCAGTACTTC. It yields the protein CASSSVAGFSYEQYF.

The chain couples TRBV6-6 to TRBJ2-7; D unclear. CDR3 size: 12 residues. Trimming shortened V by 6 bases and J by 3 bases, and 9 bases separated the two germline ends. CDR1 is MNHNY, CDR2 SVGAGI, per germline (reference sequence). The DNA for the CDR3 is TGTGCCAGCAGCCGAACGGGCTACGAGCAGTACTTC. Its translation is CASSRTGYEQYF.

The chain uses TRBV28 and TRBJ1-2; the D gene is possibly TRBD1 (5 bases). The CDR3 spans 15 residues. V was trimmed by 4 bases and J by 6 bases, leaving 18 bases between them. Germline V lookup: CDR1 MDHEN, CDR2 SYDVKM. The CDR3, as DNA: TGTGCCAGCAGTTCTTATCTACTACAAGGGGATGGCTACACCTTC. Its protein is CASSSYLLQGDGYTF.

The chain has TRBV30 and TRBJ2-1; perhaps TRBD2 as D (6 bases). The CDR3 is 11 amino acids. V shed 7 bases and J shed 9 bases, with 13 bases lying between them. Germline V gives CDR1 GTSNPN, CDR2 SVGIG (reference sequence). DNA of the CDR3: TGTGCCTACTTTAGCGGTGTTGAGCAGTTCTTC. Translated: CAYFSGVEQFF.

Remarks on this clone: The sample has other DNA sequences that encode this CDR3 too. V and J are TRBV7-3 and TRBJ1-3; no definite D call. Germline V gene data show CDR1 as SGHTA and CDR2 as FQGTGA. CDR3 length equals 16 residues. The V and J ends lost 0 bases and 0 bases respectively, with 9 bases between them. CDR3: CASSLTGGNSGNTIYF. In DNA, the CDR3 is TGTGCCAGCAGCTTAACAGGAGGGAACTCTGGAAACACCATATATTTT.

This chain links TRBV27 with TRBJ1-5; D is unclear. The ends were cut back, 5 bases at V and 0 bases at J, with 11 bases in the middle. The CDR3 loop spans 15 amino acids. CDR1 is MNHEY, CDR2 SMNVEV, per germline (reference sequence). The CDR3 nucleotides are TGTGCCAGCAGTACCTACAGTAATAGCAATCAGCCCCAGCATTTT. Amino acids: CASSTYSNSNQPQHF.

This chain uses TRBV9 with TRBJ2-7, with D possibly matching TRBD1 (6 bases). Looked up from germline, CDR1 is SGDLS and CDR2 is YYNGEE. The CDR3 runs 14 residues. Deletions cut 2 bases from V and 5 bases from J, with 14 bases between. DNA of the CDR3: TGTGCCAGCAGCGTGCTGGGGGCAGGCGACGAGCAGTACTTC. It is translated as CASSVLGAGDEQYF.

The chain joins TRBV29-1 to TRBJ2-7; possible D gene TRBD1, 6 bases. V dropped 7 bases and J dropped 5 bases, with 18 bases sitting between them. Looked up from germline, CDR1 is SQVTM and CDR2 is ANQGSEA. The CDR3 runs 13 residues. In DNA, the CDR3 is TGCAGCGGTCTTAGACAGGCAGACAACGAGCAGTACTTC. Residues: CSGLRQADNEQYF.

This rearrangement joins TRBV18 to TRBJ2-3, with 7 bases identical to TRBD1. V shed 1 base, J shed 2 bases, and the junction held 3 bases outside the gene matches. This CDR3 has 15 residues. Germline V gene sequence: CDR1 KGHSH, CDR2 LQKENI. The CDR3 here is CASSPQQGTTDTQYF. The DNA for the CDR3 is TGTGCCAGCTCACCACAACAGGGGACCACAGATACGCAGTATTTT.

The chain has TRBV30 and TRBJ1-5; D is possibly TRBD1 (5 bases). The CDR3 runs to 14 residues. Germline CDR1 and CDR2: GTSNPN and SVGIG (reference sequence). V dropped 5 bases and J dropped 9 bases, with 20 bases sitting between them. CDR3 DNA: TGTGCCTGGTCCAAAGGGCAGGGACTAGGGCCCCAGCATTTT. Protein sequence: CAWSKGQGLGPQHF.

The gene calls are TRBV11-2 and TRBJ2-7, with 8 bases lining up with TRBD1. Germline assignment: CDR1 SGHAT and CDR2 FQNNGV. This CDR3 has 15 residues. V lost 0 bases and J lost 3; bases outside the gene matches: 4. The CDR3 here is CASSLEGTGGYEQYF. The CDR3, as DNA: TGTGCCAGCAGCTTAGAGGGGACAGGAGGCTACGAGCAGTACTTC.